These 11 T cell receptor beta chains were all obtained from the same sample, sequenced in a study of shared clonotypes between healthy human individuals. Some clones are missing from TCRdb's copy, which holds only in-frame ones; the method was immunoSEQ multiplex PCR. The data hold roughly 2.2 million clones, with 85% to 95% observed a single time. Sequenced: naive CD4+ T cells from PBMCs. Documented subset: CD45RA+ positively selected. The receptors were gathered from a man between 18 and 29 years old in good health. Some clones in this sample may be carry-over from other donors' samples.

The CDR3 protein is CASSHRAGALYNEQFF. DNA for the CDR3: TGTGCCAGCAGCCACCGCGCGGGAGCCCTTTACAATGAGCAGTTCTTC. The V and J genes are TRBV11-2 and TRBJ2-1; 7 nucleotides line up with TRBD2. The CDR3 is 16 residues long. The V gene's germline CDR1 is SGHAT and CDR2 FQNNGV. The J segment lost 4 bases and the V segment lost 5 bases, leaving 11 bases of the junction unmatched.

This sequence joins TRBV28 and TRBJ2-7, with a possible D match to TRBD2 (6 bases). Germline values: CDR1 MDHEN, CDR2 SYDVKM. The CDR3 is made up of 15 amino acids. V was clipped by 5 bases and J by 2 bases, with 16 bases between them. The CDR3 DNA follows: TGTGCCAGCAGTAACGGGGCTAGCGCGACCTACGAGCAGTACTTC. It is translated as CASSNGASATYEQYF.

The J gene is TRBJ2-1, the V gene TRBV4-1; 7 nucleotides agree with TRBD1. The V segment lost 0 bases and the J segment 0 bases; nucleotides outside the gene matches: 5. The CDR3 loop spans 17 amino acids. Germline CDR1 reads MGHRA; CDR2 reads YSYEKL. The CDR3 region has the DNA TGCGCCAGCAGCCAAGATCCACAGGGGAGCTCCTACAATGAGCAGTTCTTC. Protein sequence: CASSQDPQGSSYNEQFF.

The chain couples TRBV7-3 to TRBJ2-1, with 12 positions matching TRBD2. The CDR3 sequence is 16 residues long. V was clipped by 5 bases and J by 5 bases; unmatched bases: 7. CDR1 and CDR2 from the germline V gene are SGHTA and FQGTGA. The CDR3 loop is CASSPRTSGIDNEQFF. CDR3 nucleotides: TGTGCCAGCAGCCCAAGGACTAGCGGGATCGACAATGAGCAGTTCTTC.

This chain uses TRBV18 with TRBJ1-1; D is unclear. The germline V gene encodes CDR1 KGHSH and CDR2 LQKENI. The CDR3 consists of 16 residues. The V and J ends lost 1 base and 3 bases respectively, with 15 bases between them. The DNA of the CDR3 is TGTGCCAGCTCACCACGAATAGGTGGGAGTGACACTGAAGCTTTCTTT. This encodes CASSPRIGGSDTEAFF.

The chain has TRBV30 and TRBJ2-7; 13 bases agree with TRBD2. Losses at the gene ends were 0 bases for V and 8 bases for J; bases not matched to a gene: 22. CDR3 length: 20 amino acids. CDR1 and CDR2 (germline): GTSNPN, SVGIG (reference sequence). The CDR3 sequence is CAWSVPYGGATSGRNRKQYF. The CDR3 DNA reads TGTGCCTGGAGTGTACCCTACGGAGGAGCGACTAGCGGGAGGAATAGAAAGCAGTACTTC.

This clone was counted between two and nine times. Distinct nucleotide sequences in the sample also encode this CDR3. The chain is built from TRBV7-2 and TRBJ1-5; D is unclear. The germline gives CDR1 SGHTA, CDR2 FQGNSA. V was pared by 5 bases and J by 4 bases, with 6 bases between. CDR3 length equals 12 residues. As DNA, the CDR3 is TGTGCCAGCAGCCCCCCTAATCAGCCCCAGCATTTT. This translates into CASSPPNQPQHF.

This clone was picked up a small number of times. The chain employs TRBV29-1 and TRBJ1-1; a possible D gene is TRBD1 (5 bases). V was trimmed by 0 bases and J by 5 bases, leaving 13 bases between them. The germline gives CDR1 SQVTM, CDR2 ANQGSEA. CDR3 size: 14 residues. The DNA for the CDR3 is TGCAGCGTTGAAGATCTTCCAGGGAGGACTGAAGCTTTCTTT. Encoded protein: CSVEDLPGRTEAFF.

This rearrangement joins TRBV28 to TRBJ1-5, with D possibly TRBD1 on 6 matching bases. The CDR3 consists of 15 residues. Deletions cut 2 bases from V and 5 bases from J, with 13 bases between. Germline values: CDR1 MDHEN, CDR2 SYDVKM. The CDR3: CASSLRNRVDQPQHF. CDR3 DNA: TGTGCCAGCAGTTTACGGAACAGGGTCGATCAGCCCCAGCATTTT. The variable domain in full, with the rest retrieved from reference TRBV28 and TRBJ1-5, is DVKVTQSSRYLVKRTGEKVFLECVQDMDHENMFWYRQDPGLGLRLIYFSYDVKMKEKGDIPEGYSVSREKKERFSLILESASTNQTSMYLCASSLRNRVDQPQHFGDGTRLSIL.

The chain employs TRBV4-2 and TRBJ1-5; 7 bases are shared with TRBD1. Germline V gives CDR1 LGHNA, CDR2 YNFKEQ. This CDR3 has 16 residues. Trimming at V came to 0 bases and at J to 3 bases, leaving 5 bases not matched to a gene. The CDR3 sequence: CASSQDGTAYNQPQHF. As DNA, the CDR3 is TGTGCCAGCAGCCAAGATGGGACAGCTTACAATCAGCCCCAGCATTTT.

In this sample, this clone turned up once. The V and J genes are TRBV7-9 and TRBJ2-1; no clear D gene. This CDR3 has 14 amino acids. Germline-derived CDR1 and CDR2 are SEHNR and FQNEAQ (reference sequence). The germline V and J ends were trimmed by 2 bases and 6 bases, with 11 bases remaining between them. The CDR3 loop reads CASSLLAESNEQFF. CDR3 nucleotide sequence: TGTGCCAGCAGCTTACTGGCGGAGTCCAATGAGCAGTTCTTC.